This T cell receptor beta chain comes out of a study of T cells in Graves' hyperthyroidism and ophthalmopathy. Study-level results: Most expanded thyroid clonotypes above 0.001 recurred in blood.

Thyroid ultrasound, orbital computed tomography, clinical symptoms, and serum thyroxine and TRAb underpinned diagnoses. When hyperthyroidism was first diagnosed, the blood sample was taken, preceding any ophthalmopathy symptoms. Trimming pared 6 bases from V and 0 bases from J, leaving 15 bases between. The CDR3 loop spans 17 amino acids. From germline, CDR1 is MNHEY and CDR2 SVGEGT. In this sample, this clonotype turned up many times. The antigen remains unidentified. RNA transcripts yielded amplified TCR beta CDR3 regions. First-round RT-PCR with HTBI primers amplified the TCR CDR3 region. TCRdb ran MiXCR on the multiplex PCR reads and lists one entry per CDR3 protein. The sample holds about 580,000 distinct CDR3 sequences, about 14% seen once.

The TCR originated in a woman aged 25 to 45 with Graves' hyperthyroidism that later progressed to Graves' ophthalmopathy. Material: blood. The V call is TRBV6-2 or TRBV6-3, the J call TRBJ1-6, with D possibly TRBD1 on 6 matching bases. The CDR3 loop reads CASSHGTPSSYNSPLHF. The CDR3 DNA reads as TGTGCCAGCAGCCACGGGACACCGAGCTCCTATAATTCACCCCTCCACTTT.